This TCR beta chain was observed in a study of CXCR3-negative and CXCR3-positive naive CD8 T cells. Study conclusions and caveats: Across naive subsets, surface CD5 expression was comparable, and TCR strength was inferred from properties of the TRB CDR3. Researchers reported similar TRBV-TRBJ usage in naive CXCR3-negative and CXCR3-positive cells, though memory differed. Hydrophobicity was higher for TRB CDR3s found in CXCR3-positive naive cells than in CXCR3-negative naive cells.

The method, 5' RACE with UMI labels, was used to prepare the TRB cDNA libraries. TCRdb reanalyzed the 5' RACE reads, giving one entry per CDR3 protein sequence and no DNA. This listing includes about 89,000 distinct CDR3 sequences. Sorting was done in triplicate for each CD8+ T cell subset (about 300,000 cells each). The naive CD8+ gate required CD45RO-CCR7+CD27+CD95- phenotype. The CDR3 runs to 12 residues. In germline, CDR1 is DFQATT, CDR2 SNEGSKA (reference sequence). For this clonotype: What it binds is not known.

The chain employs TRBV20-1 and TRBJ1-2. This clonotype was obtained from a human donor in good health. Some clones in this sample may be carry-over from other donors' samples. The specimen was naive CXCR3+ CD8+ T cells from blood. Noted subset: CD45RO-CCR7+CD27+CD95- naive CD8+ T cells expressing CXCR3 (TNR3+). The CDR3 sequence is CSARALDFGYTF.